Shown below are 5 T cell receptor beta chains from a single sample sequenced in a study of T cells after yellow fever vaccination. TCRdb analysed the 5' RACE reads with MiXCR anew, one entry per CDR3 protein. The data show approximately 550,000 distinct CDR3 sequences, with less than 20% seen just once and more than 13% held by the top ten. Here the sequenced sample was PBMCs, taken 15 days after the yellow fever booster vaccination. Receptors originate from a man aged 25 to 45 who received the YFV17D yellow fever vaccine.

This chain links TRBV18 with TRBJ2-5, with 10 bases matching TRBD2. The germline gives CDR1 KGHSH, CDR2 LQKENI. CDR3 length: 16 residues. The ends lost 1 base at V and 1 base at J; junction bases unmatched: 3. CDR3 nucleotides: TGTGCCAGCTCACCACTGCCTAGCGGGAGCCAAGAGACCCAGTACTTC. This encodes CASSPLPSGSQETQYF.

This clonotype came up a few times. J is TRBJ1-3 and V is TRBV6-1, with D possibly TRBD1 on 5 matching bases. Germline values: CDR1 MNHNS, CDR2 SASEGT. V lost 1 base to trimming and J lost 2 bases, with 9 bases between them. The length of the CDR3 is 15 residues. The CDR3 region is CASSEELRAGNTIYF. The DNA of the CDR3 is TGTGCCAGCAGTGAAGAGCTCAGGGCTGGAAACACCATATATTTT.

There are a few counts of this clonotype. V and J are TRBV7-2 and TRBJ2-3; the D is unclear. The CDR3 runs to 14 residues. V dropped 2 bases and J dropped 4 bases, with 10 bases sitting between them. The germline gives CDR1 SGHTA, CDR2 FQGNSA. The CDR3 coding sequence is TGTGCCAGCAGCTTACCTGGATCGGCAGATACGCAGTATTTT. This codes for CASSLPGSADTQYF.

The chain links TRBV2 to TRBJ2-1, with TRBD1 as a possible D gene (7 bases). Germline lookup yields CDR1 SNHLY and CDR2 FYNNEI. CDR3 length: 14 amino acids. V lost 6 bases and J 4 bases, leaving 13 bases between the germline ends. DNA for the CDR3: TGTGCCAGCAGGGAGGGGGCTTCGTACAATGAGCAGTTCTTC. Its protein product is CASREGASYNEQFF. The whole variable domain, filled in from reference TRBV2 and TRBJ2-1, reads EPEVTQTPSHQVTQMGQEVILRCVPISNHLYFYWYRQILGQKVEFLVSFYNNEISEKSEIFDDQFSVERPDGSNFTLKIRSTKLEDSAMYFCASREGASYNEQFFGPGTRLTVL.

This chain uses TRBV7-9 with TRBJ2-1, with 7 nucleotides matching TRBD2. The CDR3 length is 17 residues. J lost 1 base, V lost 1 base, and 7 bases had no gene match. CDR1 and CDR2 from the germline V gene are SEHNR and FQNEAQ (reference sequence). The CDR3 nucleotides are TGTGCCAGCAGCTTAGGGCTCCTAGCGGAGTCCTACAATGAGCAGTTCTTC. Its translation is CASSLGLLAESYNEQFF. The whole variable domain, filled in from reference TRBV7-9 and TRBJ2-1, reads DTGVSQNPRHKITKRGQNVTFRCDPISEHNRLYWYRQTLGQGPEFLTYFQNEAQLEKSRLLSDRFSAERPKGSFSTLEIQRTEQGDSAMYLCASSLGLLAESYNEQFFGPGTRLTVL.